The source of this T cell receptor (beta chain) is a study of beta chain features in type 1 diabetes. Study at large: Age, gender and cell yields were similar between patients and healthy donors.

Sequencing targeted expressed TCRB transcripts, as all isolated RNA had been reverse transcribed. TCRdb's copy holds only in-frame clones and misses some; the assay was immunoSEQ multiplex PCR. This sample has hundreds of thousands of clones, with less than 9.5% found just once. V shed 5 bases, J shed 7 bases, and the junction held 8 bases outside the gene matches. This CDR3 region has 15 residues. CDR1 is SGHVS and CDR2 is FQNEAQ in the germline V gene. This chain links TRBV7-8 with TRBJ2-2; TRBD2 matches 9 bases. This receptor was identified in a woman aged 18-29 years in good health. The sequenced sample consisted of central memory CD4+ T cells from blood. The CDR3 DNA sequence: TGTGCCAGCAGCCCAAGGACTAGCGCTGGCGGGGAGCTGTTTTTT. It is translated as CASSPRTSAGGELFF.